This TCR beta chain derives from a study of T-cell memory formation after mild COVID-19. General study results and limits: The study found balanced CD4/CD8 in clones contracting day 15 to 85 and a CD4+ lean in later expanders.

The table lists this clonotype with many counts. No antigen is known for it. Constant-segment primers and 5'RACE yielded cDNA libraries for TCR alpha and TCR beta, each carrying sample barcodes and UMIs. Via MiXCR, TCRdb re-called the 5' RACE reads, giving one row per CDR3 protein. The top ten clones hold approximately 3.5% of a sample with roughly 250,000 distinct CDR3 sequences, roughly 15% of them seen once. Germline-derived CDR1 and CDR2 are SGHKS and YYEKEE (reference sequence). The CDR3 covers 13 residues. The V end was cut by 5 bases, the J end by 1 base, with 9 bases between. The TCR was taken from a man younger than 35 who had mild COVID-19 (a few samples of this study predate the infection). Cell type and time point are not known. The rearrangement links TRBV5-5 to TRBJ1-1; a weak D match, TRBD1 (5 bases). Material: PBMCs or a T cell subset sorted from them (not recorded which). The CDR3 region is CASRGTANTEAFF. CDR3 DNA sequence: TGTGCCAGCAGGGGGACGGCGAACACTGAAGCTTTCTTT.